This record covers a single T cell receptor beta chain. Its antigen is as yet unknown. TCRdb reprocessed the 5' RACE reads and reports one entry per CDR3 protein, with no DNA. The sample table sets out about 540,000 distinct CDR3 sequences. This CDR3 is 16 amino acids long. The source of the sample is a study of T cells expressing NK-cell markers. Overall study results and limits: Topping the CD3+CD56-NKG2C+ fraction as well were these clonotypes, in a few donors. The share of CD8+ T cells held by dominant NKG2C+ clonotypes was roughly 1.0-8% in roughly 6 donors.

The sequencing sample was made of blood T cells: a sorted CD56 or NKG2C T cell subset, CD4+ or CD8+ T cells, or bulk PBMC T cells (not recorded which). The chain has TRBV12-3 or TRBV12-4 and TRBJ2-2; TCRdb outputs TRBD1, but without DNA this stays unchecked. This TCR was sampled from a man aged 18-30 years in good health. CDR3 sequence reads: CASSFGGSTGTGELFF.